These 9 T cell receptor beta chains originate from one sample sequenced in a study of shared clonotypes between healthy human individuals. Clones were sequenced by immunoSEQ multiplex PCR, and TCRdb holds only the in-frame ones, with some missing. The sample shows about 1.5 million clones, over 95% of them seen only once. The material sequenced was naive CD4+ T cells sorted from blood. The sample's subset: CD45RA+ positively selected. All receptors come from a man aged 30 to 39 in good health.

V gene TRBV7-2 combines with J gene TRBJ1-1; D call uncertain. CDR1 SGHTA and CDR2 FQGNSA come from the germline V gene. The CDR3 is made up of 14 amino acids. The V and J ends lost 2 bases and 1 base respectively, with 8 bases between them. CDR3 bases: TGTGCCAGCAGCTTACCCGGGCAGAACACTGAAGCTTTCTTT. Translating gives CASSLPGQNTEAFF.

The V gene is TRBV7-2, the J gene TRBJ2-1, with TRBD2 matching 10 bases. Germline values: CDR1 SGHTA, CDR2 FQGNSA. The CDR3 loop spans 15 amino acids. With 4 bases clipped from V and 3 bases from J, the junction kept 3 bases outside the gene matches. For the CDR3, the DNA is TGTGCCAGCAGCTCCCGACTAGCGGGCTACAATGAGCAGTTCTTC. Its translation is CASSSRLAGYNEQFF.

The rearrangement joins TRBV11-2 to TRBJ2-7, with 11 bases lining up with TRBD1. V was clipped by 4 bases and J by 6 bases; unmatched bases: 2. CDR1 SGHAT and CDR2 FQNNGV come from the germline V gene. The CDR3 is 13 residues long. As DNA, the CDR3 is TGTGCCAGCAGCTGGGACAGGGGGGTCGAGCAGTACTTC. The encoded protein is CASSWDRGVEQYF.

The chain joins TRBV29-1 to TRBJ2-5; D remains ambiguous. The germline V gene has CDR1 SQVTM and CDR2 ANQGSEA. The CDR3 sequence is 14 residues long. V was clipped by 0 bases and J by 5 bases, with 13 bases between them. Here the CDR3 DNA reads TGCAGCGTTGAAGATAGGTGGTTTGGGGAGACCCAGTACTTC. It yields the protein CSVEDRWFGETQYF.

J is TRBJ1-1 and V is TRBV5-4; D might be TRBD1 (5 bases). Deletions cut 4 bases from V and 5 bases from J, with 12 bases between. The CDR3 has 13 residues. Germline V gives CDR1 SGHNT, CDR2 YYREEE (reference sequence). CDR3 protein: CASSSREGTEAFF. In DNA, the CDR3 is TGTGCCAGCAGCAGCAGGGAGGGGACTGAAGCTTTCTTT.

The rearrangement joins TRBV7-9 to TRBJ2-5, with D uncertain. The germline V and J ends were trimmed by 1 base and 4 bases, with 13 bases remaining between them. The CDR3 spans 15 residues. From germline, CDR1 is SEHNR and CDR2 FQNEAQ (reference sequence). The CDR3 sequence: CASSLGTLSRETQYF. The CDR3, as DNA: TGTGCCAGCAGCTTAGGAACACTGAGTCGAGAGACCCAGTACTTC.

The CDR3 loop reads CASSQRGGGNTIYF. As DNA, the CDR3 is TGTGCCAGCAGCCAGAGGGGTGGCGGAAACACCATATATTTT. J is TRBJ1-3 and V is TRBV5-6, with TRBD1 as a possible D gene (5 bases). The CDR3 consists of 14 residues. Germline CDR1 SGHDT, CDR2 YYEEEE. Deletions cut 4 bases from V and 4 bases from J, with 12 bases between.

The chain uses TRBV18 and TRBJ2-2; 9 nucleotides line up with TRBD2. Trimming took 1 base from V and 6 from J; bases not matched to a gene: 9. The CDR3 has 17 amino acids. Per the germline V gene, CDR1 is KGHSH and CDR2 is LQKENI. CDR3 nucleotides: TGTGCCAGCTCACCACTGGAAGCGGGAGGTTTGGCCGGGGAGCTGTTTTTT. Amino acid sequence: CASSPLEAGGLAGELFF.

The V and J genes are TRBV28 and TRBJ1-2; the D is unclear. Trimming removed 10 bases from V and 5 bases from J, with 11 bases in between. CDR1 and CDR2 (germline): MDHEN, SYDVKM. CDR3 length: 11 amino acids. The CDR3 protein is CATLFIYGYTF. In nucleotides, the CDR3 is TGTGCCACCCTCTTTATATATGGCTACACCTTC.